Sequencing of this TCR beta chain was carried out in a study of blood T cells in healthy people across ages (dated by TCRdb to 2013 to 2016). In the study overall: In model experiments, roughly one uniquely barcoded TCR beta cDNA molecule per two T cells was captured by template switching. Using deep sequencing normalized with unique cDNA molecular identifiers, the study measured how TCR beta repertoire diversity changes with age. The donors were divided into four age groups: young (average around 17 years), middle-aged (roughly 42), aged (approximately 64) and long-lived (around 80). For two donors (one aged 18 to 30 and one aged 80 or older), the study analyzed two additional independent replicas of 1 million unique cDNA reads from the same blood draw.

The cysteine opens and the phenylalanine closes a CDR3 of 15 amino acids. Solely the CDR3 DNA is kept, with 45 bases framed from the first base. According to the germline V gene (reference sequence), CDR1 reads SGHNT and CDR2 reads YYREEE. The investigation overall reported the following: Observed TCR beta diversity per million T cells fell roughly linearly with age, and a significant reduction was already apparent by age about 36. The percentage of naive T cells measured by flow cytometry correlated strongly with observed TCR beta diversity. Because the CMV infection status of the donors was unknown, age-related changes in expanded clonotypes may potentially have been confounded. Total diversity estimates from one million sequenced T cells were considered lower bounds and underestimates. Bulk unsorted PBMC profiling prevented conclusive comparison of naive and antigen-experienced compartments. Compared with the aged group, the long-lived group had more naive CD4+ T cells, fewer expanded clones and increased TCR diversity, a pattern suggesting age selection.

This clonotype was counted a few times. The antigen it binds to is not known. The sample holds no much larger clone one base away, and base qualities are not on file. Library prep was done by 5' RACE. Sequencing instrument: Illumina HiSeq 2500. A second PCR of roughly 7 to 12 cycles was run with a J-beta primer mix and a sample-barcoded 5' primer. Each TCR beta cDNA molecule received a unique molecular identifier from a template-switch 5' adaptor carrying 12 random nucleotides. At least 3 million CDR3-containing paired-end reads were obtained from each sample. First-strand cDNA was synthesized from all RNA with the Mint cDNA synthesis kit, primed by a TRBC-specific oligonucleotide. After uracil-DNA glycosylase treatment, a first 18-cycle PCR used universal primers M1SS and BC2_uni_R on all cDNA. Concerning the study's data processing: For normalization, 1 million high-quality reads were randomly selected from each sample, with every read carrying a distinct molecular identifier. Instead of being binned into consensus sequences, reads with shared molecular identifiers were discarded. MiTCR, run with a Q25 quality threshold and the strictest error-elimination algorithm, handled CDR3 identification, clonotype clustering and error correction. A nonparametric unseen species model using Euler transformation provided a lower-bound estimate of total TCR beta diversity. Using fastp at Q25 and MiXCR, TCRdb reprocessed the public reads and kept productive beta chains. Each CDR3 protein appears once, grouped with its most common genes and DNA. These V and J calls rely on TCRdb rather than the paper's analysis. The sample includes approximately 800,000 distinct CDR3 sequences, with under 30% observed a single time. The top ten hold 2.5% to 3.5% of the sample.

The roughly 38 donors, aged about 6 to 95 years, were systemically healthy Caucasian individuals from Russia. Around 10 milliliters of peripheral blood were drawn from each donor into EDTA-treated Vacutainer tubes. Ficoll-Paque density-gradient centrifugation was used to isolate PBMCs, with at least 7 million per sample. Total RNA, at least 6 micrograms per sample, was extracted from PBMCs with Trizol reagent. For every donor, an aliquot of PBMCs went through flow cytometry to measure the percentages of naive CD45RAhigh/CD27high T cells. The sample also formed part of further work on T cells of mothers and their children. As described in the second report: The donors were nine systemically healthy Caucasian individuals, made up of three mothers and their six children. cDNA synthesis consumed the entire amount of extracted RNA, loaded at approximately 1.6 ug RNA in each 15 ul reaction. In the second PCR, sample barcodes and 2-4 random nucleotides were introduced via the M1S primer. More than 9 million TCR beta CDR3 reads were obtained from each mother, and roughly 3 million reads were obtained from each child. In both related and unrelated pairs, thymic selection shapes the output of TCR recombination in a similar way, with inherited differences having only a minor effect. Normalized repertoire overlap was always found to be slightly, but never significantly, higher in related mother-child pairs than in unrelated mother-child pairs. No persistent microchimeric T cell clones were detected, at a sensitivity of 90 to 100 clones per million clonotypes. Deep NGS was used in the study to compare the TCR beta repertoires of mothers and children and to look for features that separate related mother-child pairs from unrelated individuals. On average, the children were approximately 11 +/- 4 years old, while the mothers were about 40 +/- 4 years old. After adapter ligation was performed with NEBNext reagents, the libraries were sequenced on an Illumina HiSeq 2000 with 100+100 nt paired-end reads. Mother and child libraries were prepared a month apart and sequenced in separate runs to prevent cross-contamination. Each donor had between 500,000 and 2,000,000 distinct TCR beta clonotypes identified. Naive TCR beta clonotypes were estimated from low-frequency clonotypes matched to each donor's FACS-determined naive share, without sorting.

The rearrangement joined TRBV5-4 to TRBJ2-5; no D segment can be confidently identified. Near its end, the DNA agrees better with TRBJ2-7, so the J call may be wrong. Sequencing was performed on blood. The clonotype was recovered from a boy aged 10-17 years in good health. The CDR3 is CASRPKPGSDYEQYF. The sequence in DNA is TGTGCCAGCAGGCCTAAGCCTGGCAGTGACTACGAGCAGTACTTC.